This is a list of T cell receptor beta chains from one sample in a study of T cell responses to AZD1222 COVID-19 vaccine. Clones were read by immunoSEQ multiplex PCR, and TCRdb kept only the in-frame ones, dropping some. The table has more than 110,000 clones, about 88% seen once. Source: peripheral blood, taken 28 days after the second AZD1222 dose. All receptors derive from an adult who received the AZD1222 COVID-19 vaccine. CDR3s include the opening cysteine and the closing phenylalanine or tryptophan. Fields, in order: clone size, V gene, J gene, D gene, CDR3 DNA, CDR3 protein. D genes are given only for firm matches. Expanded clones are given a class, and other clones once, few, many or no size at all.

>NA|TRBV27|TRBJ2-7|TRBD2
TGTGCCAGCAGTCCCGGGACTAGCTCCTACGAGCAGTACTTC
CASSPGTSSYEQYF
>NA|TRBV15|TRBJ1-2|NA
TGTGCCACCAGCTCCCGGGACGGGAACTATGGCTACACCTTC
CATSSRDGNYGYTF
>NA|TRBV10-2|TRBJ2-3|NA
TGCGCCAGCAGTGACCCAACTTCAGATACGCAGTATTTT
CASSDPTSDTQYF
>once|TRBV2|TRBJ1-2|NA
TGTGCCAGCAGTGAACTCCGACCGGGTGATGGCTACACCTTC
CASSELRPGDGYTF
>NA|TRBV5-1|TRBJ2-7|NA
TGCGCCAGCAGCTTGGCCGGGGGCGAGCAGTACTTC
CASSLAGGEQYF
>NA|TRBV6-4|TRBJ2-1|NA
TGTGCCAGCAGCATCGACCTAGCCGCCGAGCAGTTCTTC
CASSIDLAAEQFF
>few|TRBV10-3|TRBJ1-1|NA
TGTGCCATCAGTGAGTTCGGGAGGATGAACACTGAAGCTTTCTTT
CAISEFGRMNTEAFF
>NA|TRBV11-2|TRBJ1-1|NA
TGTGCCAGCAGCTTGGGGTCCGCGAGGGAACCAACCACTGAAGCTTTCTTT
CASSLGSAREPTTEAFF
>NA|TRBV3-1/TRBV3-2|TRBJ1-5|NA
TGTGCCAGCAGCCCAGGACCGGAATCCAATCAGCCCCAGCATTTT
CASSPGPESNQPQHF
>NA|TRBV11-2|TRBJ1-2|NA
TGTGCCAGCAGCTTAGGACTCCTCAATGGCTACACCTTC
CASSLGLLNGYTF
>NA|TRBV28|TRBJ1-3|NA
TGTGCCAGCAGTTTGCCGGGGGGAAACACCATATATTTT
CASSLPGGNTIYF
>NA|TRBV30|TRBJ1-5|NA
TGTGCCTGGAGTGCCACTAATCAGCCCCAGCATTTT
CAWSATNQPQHF
>NA|TRBV7-9|TRBJ1-3|TRBD1
TGTGCCAGCAGCCTCAGACAGGGGGGAGACACCATATATTTT
CASSLRQGGDTIYF
>NA|TRBV29-1|TRBJ2-7|NA
TGCAGCGTTGAGGGCCAGACCTACGAGCAGTACTTC
CSVEGQTYEQYF
>few|TRBV11-1|TRBJ2-2|TRBD1
TGTGCCAGCAGACAGGGGCGAAACACCGGGGAGCTGTTTTTT
CASRQGRNTGELFF
>NA|TRBV11-2|TRBJ2-7|TRBD2
TGTGCCAGCAGCCGCCTCGGACTAGCGGGGTCCTCCTACGAGCAGTACTTC
CASSRLGLAGSSYEQYF
>NA|TRBV10-2|TRBJ2-3|TRBD2
TGCGCCAGCAGTGAGAATGGCGGGAGTGGAGATACGCAGTATTTT
CASSENGGSGDTQYF
>once|TRBV7-9|TRBJ1-1|NA
TGTGCCAGCAGCTTAAGGAGCGACCAAGCTTTCTTT
CASSLRSDQAFF
>NA|TRBV5-1|TRBJ2-7|TRBD2
TGCGCCAGCAGCGTAGGACTAGCGGAGCCGCGGGAGCAGTACTTC
CASSVGLAEPREQYF
>NA|TRBV28|TRBJ2-1|NA
TGTGCCAGCAGTCCCGCGACGGCCAGAGGTTACAATGAGCAGTTCTTC
CASSPATARGYNEQFF
>NA|TRBV28|TRBJ1-2|NA
TGTGCCAGCAGAAGACCAATTCCAAATCCCTATGGCTACACCTTC
CASRRPIPNPYGYTF
>NA|TRBV4-3|TRBJ1-3|NA
TGCGCCAGCAGCCAAGATGGTGGCTCTGGAAACACCATATATTTT
CASSQDGGSGNTIYF
>many|TRBV6-1|TRBJ2-7|NA
TGTGCCAGCAGTGAATATCCAAGCGAGCAGTACTTC
CASSEYPSEQYF
>NA|TRBV7-2|TRBJ1-6|NA
TGTGCCAGCAGCTTAATTGTTAATTCACCCCTCCACTTT
CASSLIVNSPLHF